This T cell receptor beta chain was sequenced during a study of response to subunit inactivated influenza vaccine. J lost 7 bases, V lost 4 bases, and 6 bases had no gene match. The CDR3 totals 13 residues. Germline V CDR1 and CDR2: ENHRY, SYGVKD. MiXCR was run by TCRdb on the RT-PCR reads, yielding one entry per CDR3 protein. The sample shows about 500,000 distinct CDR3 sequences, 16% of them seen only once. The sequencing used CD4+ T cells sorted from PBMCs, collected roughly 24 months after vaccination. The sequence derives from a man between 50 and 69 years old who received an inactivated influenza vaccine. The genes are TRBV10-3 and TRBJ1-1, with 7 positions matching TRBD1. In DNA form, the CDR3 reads TGTGCCATCAGTGTTGGGACAGTGAATGAAGCTTTCTTT. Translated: CAISVGTVNEAFF.